This TCR beta chain was sequenced during a study of blood T cell repertoires in COVID-19. Study information: Samples representing acute and convalescent COVID-19 were sourced from the United States, Italy and Spain. The cDNA or gDNA used as material had been derived from T cells, B-cell-depleted T cells, or PBMCs.

As handled by the study authors: Nucleated cell counts were estimated from reference gene primer amplification. Clones were sequenced by immunoSEQ multiplex PCR, and TCRdb holds only the in-frame ones, with some missing. D and trimming come from the DNA, and the V and J calls and clone size come from that table. The sample holds 250,000 or so clones; approximately 90% are singletons and the top ten take about 1%. With 1 base removed from V and 7 bases from J, the gap between germline ends came to 20 bases. Germline V lookup: CDR1 LNHDA, CDR2 SQIVND (reference sequence). This CDR3 spans 17 amino acids.

Source material: peripheral blood. V is TRBV19 and J is TRBJ2-1; TRBD2 is a possible D gene (6 bases). This clonotype was obtained from a woman between 35 and 50 years old who had recovered from COVID-19. CDR3: CASSIGSGGAVGNEQFF. CDR3 sequence (DNA): TGTGCCAGTAGTATAGGATCCGGCGGGGCGGTCGGGAATGAGCAGTTCTTC.